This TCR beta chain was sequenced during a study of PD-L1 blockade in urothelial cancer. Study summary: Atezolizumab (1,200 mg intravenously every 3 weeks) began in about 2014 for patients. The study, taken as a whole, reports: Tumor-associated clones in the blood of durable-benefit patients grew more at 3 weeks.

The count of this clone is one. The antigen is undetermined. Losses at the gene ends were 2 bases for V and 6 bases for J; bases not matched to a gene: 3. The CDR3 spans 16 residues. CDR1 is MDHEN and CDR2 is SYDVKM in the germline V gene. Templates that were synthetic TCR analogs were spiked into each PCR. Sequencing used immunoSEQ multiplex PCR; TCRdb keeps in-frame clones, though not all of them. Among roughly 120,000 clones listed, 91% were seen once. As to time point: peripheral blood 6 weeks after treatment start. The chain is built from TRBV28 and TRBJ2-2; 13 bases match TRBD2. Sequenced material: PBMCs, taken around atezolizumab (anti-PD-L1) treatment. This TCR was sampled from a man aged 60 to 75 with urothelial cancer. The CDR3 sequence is CASSLILAGGSGELFF. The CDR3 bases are TGTGCCAGCAGTTTAATACTAGCGGGAGGGTCCGGGGAGCTGTTTTTT.